This record covers a single T cell receptor (beta chain). The antigen remains unidentified. Profiling relied on immunoSEQ multiplex PCR, and the TCRdb table lists in-frame clones only, not all of them. The sample has approximately 30,000 clones, around 88% seen once. The data were obtained in a study of T cell responses to AZD1222 COVID-19 vaccine. V lost 5 bases and J 8 bases, leaving 12 bases between the germline ends. This CDR3 contains 12 residues. The germline CDR1 and CDR2 sequences are SNHLY and FYNNEI. Study-level findings and limits: Variant regions that are unmutated are reportedly the target of nearly half of spike-specific TCRs. There were mostly white British donors and more females than males, and clonal diversity was possibly underestimated.

This chain links TRBV2 with TRBJ1-2; D not certain. This material consisted of peripheral blood, taken on day 0 of AZD1222 vaccination. The clonotype was recovered from an adult in good health. The CDR3 is CASSLVPQGYTF. CDR3 coding DNA: TGTGCCAGCAGTCTTGTGCCCCAAGGCTACACCTTC.